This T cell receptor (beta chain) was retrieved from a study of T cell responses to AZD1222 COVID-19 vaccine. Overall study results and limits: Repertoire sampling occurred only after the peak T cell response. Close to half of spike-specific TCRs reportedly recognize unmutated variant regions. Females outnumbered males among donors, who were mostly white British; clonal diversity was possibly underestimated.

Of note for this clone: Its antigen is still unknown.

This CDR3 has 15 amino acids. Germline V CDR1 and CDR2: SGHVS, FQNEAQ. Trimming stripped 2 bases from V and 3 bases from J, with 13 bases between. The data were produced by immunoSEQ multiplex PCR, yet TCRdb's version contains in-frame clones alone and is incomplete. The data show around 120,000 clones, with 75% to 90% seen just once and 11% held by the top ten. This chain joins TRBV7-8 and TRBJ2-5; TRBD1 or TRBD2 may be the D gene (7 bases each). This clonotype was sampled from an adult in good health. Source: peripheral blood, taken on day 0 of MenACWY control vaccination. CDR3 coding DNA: TGTGCCAGCAGCTTATTTGCAGGGGGGGAAGAGACCCAGTACTTC. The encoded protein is CASSLFAGGEETQYF.